This T cell receptor (beta chain) was identified in a study of T cell repertoires in cytomegalovirus infection. Study as a whole: From public TCR beta signatures came an indication of both CMV infection and matching HLA type. Overall study results and limits: Dominating the ex vivo response were HLA-C-restricted CMV-specific TCR beta clonotypes. Totalled public TCR beta family frequency picked out people who carried CMV plus the relevant HLA.

This clonotype was seen at least ten times. Its target is unknown. Using its own MiXCR run on the reads, TCRdb lists one record per CDR3 protein. Among some 77,000 distinct CDR3 sequences, less than 4.5% were seen once, and the ten largest hold approximately 4.6%. The source is a human donor in good health (CMV status not recorded). Some clones in this sample may be carry-over from other donors' samples. Sequences were obtained from PBMCs.

The CDR3 spells CASSFQGADYGYTF. The CDR3 nucleotides are TGTGCCAGCAGTTTTCAAGGGGCGGACTATGGCTACACCTTC. The V gene is TRBV12-3 or TRBV12-4, the J gene TRBJ1-2, with a tentative D call TRBD1 (5 bases). V was shortened by 3 bases and J by 3 bases, with 11 bases between the two germline ends. CDR3 length: 14 residues.